This TCR beta chain comes out of a study of blood T cell repertoires in COVID-19. Overall study: The samples span acute and convalescent COVID-19 from the United States, Italy and Spain.

Those who participated ranged in age from roughly 18 to 89 years and resided in 24 US areas. Grouping used clinical history reported by participants in a survey and questionnaire. The germline V gene has CDR1 SNHLY and CDR2 FYNNEI. There are 11 residues in the CDR3. The V end lost 7 bases, the J end lost 6 bases, and 9 bases lay between the germline ends. Some clones are missing from TCRdb's copy, which holds only in-frame ones; the method was immunoSEQ multiplex PCR. The table shows about 230,000 clones, with over 85% occurring only once. Sequencing was carried out using PBMCs or T cells enriched from blood (not recorded which). The genes are TRBV2 and TRBJ1-1; no firm D call. The clonotype was recovered from a woman in her 30s with acute COVID-19. The CDR3 DNA reads TGTGCCAGCACCGAAGACTCTGAAGCTTTCTTT. Its protein product is CASTEDSEAFF.